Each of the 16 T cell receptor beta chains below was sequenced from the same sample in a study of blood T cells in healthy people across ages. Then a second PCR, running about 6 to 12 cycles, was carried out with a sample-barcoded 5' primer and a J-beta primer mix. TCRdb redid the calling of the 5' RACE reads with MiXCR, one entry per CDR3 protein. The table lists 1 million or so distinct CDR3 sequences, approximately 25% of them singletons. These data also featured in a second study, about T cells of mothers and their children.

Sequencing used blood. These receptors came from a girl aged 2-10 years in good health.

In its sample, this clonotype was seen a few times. The CDR3, as DNA: TGTGCCAGCAGTTCAACGGTGAACACGCAGTATTTT. This sequence encodes CASSSTVNTQYF. The gene calls are TRBV7-2 and TRBJ2-3; D ambiguous. The germline V and J ends were trimmed by 6 bases and 9 bases, with 13 bases remaining between them. The CDR3 contains 12 residues. Germline V gene lookup returns CDR1 SGHTA and CDR2 FQGNSA.

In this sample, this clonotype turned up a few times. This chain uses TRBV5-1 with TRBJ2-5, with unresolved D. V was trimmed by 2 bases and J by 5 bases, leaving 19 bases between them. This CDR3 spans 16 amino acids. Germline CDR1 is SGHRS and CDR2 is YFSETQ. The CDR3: CASSFGSDSSSETQYF. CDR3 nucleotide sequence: TGCGCCAGCAGCTTTGGGTCCGATTCGTCCTCGGAGACCCAGTACTTC.

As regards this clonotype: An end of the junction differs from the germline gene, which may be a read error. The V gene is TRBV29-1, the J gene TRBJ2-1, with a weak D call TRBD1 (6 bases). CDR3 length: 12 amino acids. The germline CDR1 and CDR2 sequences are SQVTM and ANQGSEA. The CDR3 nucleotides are TGCAGCGTTGAAGATCGAGGGCAGGGGATCATCTTC. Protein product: CSVEDRGQGIIF.

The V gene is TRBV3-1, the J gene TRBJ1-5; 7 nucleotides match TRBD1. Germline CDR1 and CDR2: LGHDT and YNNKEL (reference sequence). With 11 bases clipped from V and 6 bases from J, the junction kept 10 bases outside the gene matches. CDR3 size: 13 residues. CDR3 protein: CAVGQTLGQPQHF. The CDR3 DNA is TGTGCCGTGGGACAGACCCTGGGTCAGCCCCAGCATTTT.

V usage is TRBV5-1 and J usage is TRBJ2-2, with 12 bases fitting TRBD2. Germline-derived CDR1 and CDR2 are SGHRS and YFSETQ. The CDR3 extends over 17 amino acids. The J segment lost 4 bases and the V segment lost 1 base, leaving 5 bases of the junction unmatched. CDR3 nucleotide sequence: TGCGCCAGCAGCTTGCGCGGACTAGCGGGATCCACCGGGGAGCTGTTTTTT. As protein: CASSLRGLAGSTGELFF.

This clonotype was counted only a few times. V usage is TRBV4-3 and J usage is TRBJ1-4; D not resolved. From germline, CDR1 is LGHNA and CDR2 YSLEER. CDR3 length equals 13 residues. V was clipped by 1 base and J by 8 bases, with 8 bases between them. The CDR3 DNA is TGCGCCAGCAGCCAAGTTTCCGAGGAAAAACTGTTTTTT. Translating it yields CASSQVSEEKLFF.

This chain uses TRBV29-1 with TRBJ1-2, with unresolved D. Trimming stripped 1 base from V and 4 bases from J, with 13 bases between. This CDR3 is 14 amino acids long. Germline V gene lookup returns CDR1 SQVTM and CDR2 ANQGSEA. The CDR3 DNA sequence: TGCAGCGTTGAAGGGAGTGCCCGCGGCTATGGCTACACCTTC. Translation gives CSVEGSARGYGYTF.

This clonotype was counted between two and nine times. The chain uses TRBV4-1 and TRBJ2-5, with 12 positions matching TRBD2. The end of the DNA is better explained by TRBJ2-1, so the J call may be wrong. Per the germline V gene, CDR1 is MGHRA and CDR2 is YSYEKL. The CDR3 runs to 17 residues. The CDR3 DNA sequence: TGCGCCAGCAGCCAAGTTCACCTAGCGGGGGGGCGGTATGAGCAGTTCTTC. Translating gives CASSQVHLAGGRYEQFF.

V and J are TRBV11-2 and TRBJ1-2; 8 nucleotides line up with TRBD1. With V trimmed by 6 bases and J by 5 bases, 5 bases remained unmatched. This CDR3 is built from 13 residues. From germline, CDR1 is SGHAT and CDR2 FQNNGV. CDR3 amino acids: CASSNDRGYGYTF. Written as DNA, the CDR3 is TGTGCCAGCAGTAACGACAGGGGATATGGCTACACCTTC.

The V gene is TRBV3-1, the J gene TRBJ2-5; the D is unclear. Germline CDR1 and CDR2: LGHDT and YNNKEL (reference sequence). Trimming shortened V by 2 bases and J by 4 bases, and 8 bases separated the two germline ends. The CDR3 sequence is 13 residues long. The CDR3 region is CASSQTWGETQYF. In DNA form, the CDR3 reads TGTGCCAGCAGCCAAACGTGGGGAGAGACCCAGTACTTC.

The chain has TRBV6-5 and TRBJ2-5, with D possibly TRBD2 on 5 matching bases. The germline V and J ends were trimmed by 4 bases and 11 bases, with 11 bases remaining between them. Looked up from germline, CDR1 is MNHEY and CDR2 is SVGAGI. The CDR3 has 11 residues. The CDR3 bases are TGTGCCAGCAGTTCCGGGATCAAGCAGTACTTC. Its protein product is CASSSGIKQYF.

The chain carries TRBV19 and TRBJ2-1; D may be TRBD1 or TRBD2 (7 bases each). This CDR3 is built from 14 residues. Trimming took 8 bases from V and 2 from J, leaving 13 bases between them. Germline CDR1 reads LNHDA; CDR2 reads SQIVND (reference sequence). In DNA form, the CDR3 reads TGTGCCAGTGGCAGGGGGGGAACCTACAATGAGCAGTTCTTC. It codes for CASGRGGTYNEQFF.

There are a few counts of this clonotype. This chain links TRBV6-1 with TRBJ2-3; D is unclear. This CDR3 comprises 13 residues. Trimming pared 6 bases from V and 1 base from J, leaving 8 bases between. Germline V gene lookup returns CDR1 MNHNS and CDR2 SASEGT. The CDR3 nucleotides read TGTGCCAGCAGCGGCGAGCGCACAGATACGCAGTATTTT. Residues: CASSGERTDTQYF.

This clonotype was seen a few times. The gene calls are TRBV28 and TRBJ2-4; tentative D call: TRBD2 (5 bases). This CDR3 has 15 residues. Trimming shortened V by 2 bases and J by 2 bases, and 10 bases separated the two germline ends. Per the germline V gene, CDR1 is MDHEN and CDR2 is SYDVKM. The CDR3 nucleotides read TGTGCCAGCAGTTTAGCCCGAGGGACCAAAAACATTCAGTACTTC. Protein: CASSLARGTKNIQYF.

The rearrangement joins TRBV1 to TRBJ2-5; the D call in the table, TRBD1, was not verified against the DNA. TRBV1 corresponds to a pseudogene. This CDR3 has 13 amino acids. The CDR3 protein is CAGNVRVLETQYF. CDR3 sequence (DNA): TGCGCAGGGAACGTCCGAGTCCTGGAGACCCAGTACTTC.

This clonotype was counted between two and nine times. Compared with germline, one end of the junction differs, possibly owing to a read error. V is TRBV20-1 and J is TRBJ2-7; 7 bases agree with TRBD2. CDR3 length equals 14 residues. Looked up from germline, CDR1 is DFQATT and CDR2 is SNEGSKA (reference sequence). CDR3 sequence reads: CSATRPYGDYEQYF. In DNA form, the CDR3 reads TGCAGTGCCACTCGGCCCTACGGGGACTACGAACAGTACTTC.